This is a list of T cell receptor beta chains from one sample in a study of blood T cell repertoires in COVID-19. Method: immunoSEQ multiplex PCR; TCRdb's copy keeps in-frame clones and lacks some. The sample yields some 220,000 clones, roughly 84% seen once. Sequencing was done on a sample of peripheral blood. All receptors come from an older woman who had recovered from COVID-19. Both conserved end residues are part of each CDR3. The order of the fields is V gene, J gene, D gene, clone size, CDR3 DNA, CDR3 protein. A D gene is named only where the DNA matches it firmly. Some rows mark clone size as missing; the rest say once, few, many or name a class of expanded clone.

V: TRBV6-2/TRBV6-3
J: TRBJ1-2
D: NA
size: few
DNA: TGTGCCAGCAGTCGGGACTCCCTGGGAGGCTACACCTTC
CDR3: CASSRDSLGGYTF

V: TRBV10-3
J: TRBJ2-1
D: TRBD2
size: NA
DNA: TGTGCCATCAACCCGGGCGGGGGTTCTCGGAATGAGCAGTTCTTC
CDR3: CAINPGGGSRNEQFF

V: TRBV6-2/TRBV6-3
J: TRBJ2-7
D: TRBD2
size: NA
DNA: TGTGCCAGCAGTTACAGGAGGCGGGAGCTTGCTTCTTACGAGCAGTACTTC
CDR3: CASSYRRRELASYEQYF

V: TRBV13
J: TRBJ2-7
D: TRBD1
size: NA
DNA: TGTGCCAGCAGCCCTCGGACAGGGGGCCTCTACGAGCAGTACTTC
CDR3: CASSPRTGGLYEQYF

V: TRBV4-1
J: TRBJ2-2
D: NA
size: NA
DNA: TGCGCCAGCAGCCAAGAGACGGGGGTTAACACCGGGGAGCTGTTTTTT
CDR3: CASSQETGVNTGELFF

V: TRBV18
J: TRBJ2-7
D: TRBD1
size: NA
DNA: TGTGCCAGCTCACTTGGACAGGGGGCAATCTCCTACGAGCAGTACTTC
CDR3: CASSLGQGAISYEQYF

V: TRBV9
J: TRBJ2-5
D: NA
size: NA
DNA: TGTGCCAGCAGCGTATCCCCCTACAGTGAGACCCAGTACTTC
CDR3: CASSVSPYSETQYF

V: TRBV4-1
J: TRBJ1-4
D: NA
size: NA
DNA: TGCGCCAGCAGCCAAGTTGGTGGCAGGGTAAAACTGTTTTTT
CDR3: CASSQVGGRVKLFF

V: TRBV5-4
J: TRBJ2-3
D: TRBD1
size: NA
DNA: TGTGCCAGCAGCTCGAGGGACAGGGTTACAGATACGCAGTATTTT
CDR3: CASSSRDRVTDTQYF

V: TRBV2
J: TRBJ2-3
D: TRBD2
size: few
DNA: TGTGCCAGCATACGGGGGGGCAGAGGAGATACGCAGTATTTT
CDR3: CASIRGGRGDTQYF

V: TRBV6-5
J: TRBJ1-2
D: TRBD1
size: NA
DNA: TGTGCCAGCAGTTACGGACAGGGGGCGCATGGCTACACCTTC
CDR3: CASSYGQGAHGYTF

V: TRBV23-1
J: TRBJ1-5
D: NA
size: NA
DNA: TGCGCCAGCAGTCAATCGTCGGGCAGGGATAGCAATCAGCCCCAGCATTTT
CDR3: CASSQSSGRDSNQPQHF

V: TRBV30
J: TRBJ2-7
D: NA
size: NA
DNA: TGTGCCTGGAGTACCCGTACAGTCGAGCAGTACTTC
CDR3: CAWSTRTVEQYF

V: TRBV7-9
J: TRBJ2-7
D: NA
size: NA
DNA: TGTGCCAGCAGCCTTGCCGGGACACATTACGAGCAGTACTTC
CDR3: CASSLAGTHYEQYF

V: TRBV3-1/TRBV3-2
J: TRBJ2-7
D: NA
size: NA
DNA: TGTGCCAGCAGCCAAACGGGGGTCGCCTACGAGCAGTACTTC
CDR3: CASSQTGVAYEQYF

V: TRBV12-3/TRBV12-4
J: TRBJ1-2
D: NA
size: NA
DNA: TGTGCCAGCACACAGTCTAACTATGGCTACACCTTC
CDR3: CASTQSNYGYTF

V: TRBV9
J: TRBJ2-5
D: TRBD1
size: NA
DNA: TGTGCCAGCAGCTGGGACAGGGGCGGGGAGACCCAGTACTTC
CDR3: CASSWDRGGETQYF

V: TRBV2
J: TRBJ1-2
D: TRBD1
size: NA
DNA: TGTGCCAGCAGTGACGAGGGGGCTTATAGGCCGGTTGATGGCTACACCTTC
CDR3: CASSDEGAYRPVDGYTF

V: TRBV6-5
J: TRBJ2-7
D: NA
size: NA
DNA: TGTGCCAGCAGTTACGGCCAGGAGCAGTACTTC
CDR3: CASSYGQEQYF

V: TRBV7-9
J: TRBJ1-4
D: NA
size: NA
DNA: TGTGCCAGCAGCGAGGGCTATGAAAAACTGTTTTTT
CDR3: CASSEGYEKLFF

V: TRBV4-2
J: TRBJ2-7
D: NA
size: NA
DNA: TGTGCCAGCAGCCGCGGGACAGCAACCTACGAGCAGTACTTC
CDR3: CASSRGTATYEQYF

V: TRBV4-1
J: TRBJ2-3
D: TRBD2
size: NA
DNA: TGCGCCAGCAGCCCTACTAGCGACCGCACAGATACGCAGTATTTT
CDR3: CASSPTSDRTDTQYF

V: TRBV5-5
J: TRBJ1-2
D: TRBD1
size: few
DNA: TGTGCCAGCAGCCAGACAGGGGGCGCCCCCCAAGGCTACACCTTC
CDR3: CASSQTGGAPQGYTF

V: TRBV5-1
J: TRBJ1-4
D: TRBD1
size: once
DNA: TGCGCCAGCAGCCAGTCCGAGACAGGGAATGAAAAACTGTTTTTT
CDR3: CASSQSETGNEKLFF

V: TRBV18
J: TRBJ2-5
D: TRBD1
size: NA
DNA: TGTGCCAGCTCACGACAGGGGGATCAAGAGACCCAGTACTTC
CDR3: CASSRQGDQETQYF

V: TRBV4-1
J: TRBJ2-3
D: TRBD2
size: NA
DNA: TGCGCCAGCAGCCAAGATTATCTAGCGGTTCGGGATACGCAGTATTTT
CDR3: CASSQDYLAVRDTQYF

V: TRBV4-3
J: TRBJ2-7
D: TRBD2
size: few
DNA: TGCGCCAGCAGCCAGGCGAGAGCGGGGGGCTTTCATGAGCAGTACTTC
CDR3: CASSQARAGGFHEQYF

V: TRBV6-2/TRBV6-3
J: TRBJ1-2
D: NA
size: once
DNA: TGTGCCAGCAGTGCCCGGCCTAGCTTGCGGGGTGGCTACACCTTC
CDR3: CASSARPSLRGGYTF

V: TRBV28
J: TRBJ1-2
D: TRBD1
size: NA
DNA: TGTGCCAGCAGTTTATCGGTGGGACAGGGATATGGCTACACCTTC
CDR3: CASSLSVGQGYGYTF

V: TRBV5-1
J: TRBJ2-5
D: NA
size: NA
DNA: TGCGCCAGCAGCTTGGATTCTGAGACCCAGTACTTC
CDR3: CASSLDSETQYF

V: TRBV7-2
J: TRBJ2-3
D: TRBD2
size: NA
DNA: TGTGCCAGCAGCTTAGACCCCTTAGCGGGGGGCACAGATACGCAGTATTTT
CDR3: CASSLDPLAGGTDTQYF

V: TRBV6-6
J: TRBJ2-7
D: NA
size: NA
DNA: TGTGCCAGCAGCAACCGGGGCTCCTACGAGCAGTACTTC
CDR3: CASSNRGSYEQYF

V: TRBV11-2
J: TRBJ2-2
D: TRBD1
size: NA
DNA: TGTGCCAGCAGCTCCCGGGACAGGGGACCCGGGGAGCTGTTTTTT
CDR3: CASSSRDRGPGELFF

V: TRBV5-4
J: TRBJ1-2
D: NA
size: NA
DNA: TGTGCCAGCAGCTGGGACAAGGGCAACTATGGCTACACCTTC
CDR3: CASSWDKGNYGYTF

V: TRBV13
J: TRBJ1-1
D: TRBD1
size: NA
DNA: TGTGCCAGCAGCTCTGACAGGGCGGCTGAAGCTTTCTTT
CDR3: CASSSDRAAEAFF

V: TRBV10-1
J: TRBJ1-4
D: TRBD1
size: NA
DNA: TGCGCCAGCAGTGATTGCGGGACAGTCCTTGAAAAACTGTTTTTT
CDR3: CASSDCGTVLEKLFF

V: TRBV5-5
J: TRBJ2-5
D: TRBD2
size: NA
DNA: TGTGCCAGCAGCGCGGCCCCGAGCGGGGGGGGAGTGGAGACCCAGTACTTC
CDR3: CASSAAPSGGGVETQYF

V: TRBV2
J: TRBJ1-2
D: TRBD1
size: NA
DNA: TGTGCCAGCATTGACAGGGGCGGTGGCTACACCTTC
CDR3: CASIDRGGGYTF

V: TRBV18
J: TRBJ2-1
D: NA
size: NA
DNA: TGTGCCAGCTCCCCGTTCGTGCAGTTCTTC
CDR3: CASSPFVQFF

V: TRBV7-2
J: TRBJ2-3
D: NA
size: NA
DNA: TGTGCCAGCAGCTTTATAAACACAGATACGCAGTATTTT
CDR3: CASSFINTDTQYF

V: TRBV2
J: TRBJ2-1
D: TRBD2
size: NA
DNA: TGTGCCAGCAGGACTAGCGGGGCATACAATGAGCAGTTCTTC
CDR3: CASRTSGAYNEQFF

V: TRBV14
J: TRBJ1-4
D: NA
size: NA
DNA: TGTGCCAGCAGCCTGATGGGGGCGGCTAATGAAAAACTGTTTTTT
CDR3: CASSLMGAANEKLFF

V: TRBV30
J: TRBJ1-6
D: NA
size: NA
DNA: TGTGCCTGGAGTGTAGAGTTTGGGACTCCTTACTTT
CDR3: CAWSVEFGTPYF

V: TRBV5-8
J: TRBJ2-1
D: NA
size: NA
DNA: TGTGCCAGCAGCTTGGTCGATGAGCAGTTCTTC
CDR3: CASSLVDEQFF

V: TRBV7-3
J: TRBJ1-2
D: NA
size: NA
DNA: TGTGCCAGCAGCTTAACGCGTGACTATGGCTACACCTTC
CDR3: CASSLTRDYGYTF

V: TRBV5-6
J: TRBJ2-3
D: NA
size: NA
DNA: TGTGCCAGCAGCTGGGAGGCTAGCACAGATACGCAGTATTTT
CDR3: CASSWEASTDTQYF

V: TRBV18
J: TRBJ2-2
D: NA
size: NA
DNA: TGTGCCAGCTCACCACCCCCGGGGTGGGGTCCCGGCACCGGGGAGCTGTTTTTT
CDR3: CASSPPPGWGPGTGELFF

V: TRBV6-2/TRBV6-3
J: TRBJ2-1
D: TRBD2
size: NA
DNA: TGTGCCAGCAGTACCCCCCTAGCGGGGGGGCCATTTGAGTACCATGAGCAGTTCTTC
CDR3: CASSTPLAGGPFEYHEQFF

V: TRBV7-2
J: TRBJ1-2
D: NA
size: once
DNA: TGTGCCAGCAGCCAAACAGGGACCCTGGCCTTTAACTATGGCTACACCTTC
CDR3: CASSQTGTLAFNYGYTF

V: TRBV5-1
J: TRBJ2-3
D: TRBD2
size: NA
DNA: TGCGCCAGCAGCTCCGCACTAGCGGCAACCACAGATACGCAGTATTTT
CDR3: CASSSALAATTDTQYF

V: TRBV3-1/TRBV3-2
J: TRBJ2-3
D: TRBD2
size: NA
DNA: TGTGCCAGCAGCCCGGTAGCGGGGGGCACAGATACGCAGTATTTT
CDR3: CASSPVAGGTDTQYF

V: TRBV10-3
J: TRBJ1-1
D: TRBD1
size: once
DNA: TGTGCCATCAGGGTAGGGGGCTCGTTGAACACTGAAGCTTTCTTT
CDR3: CAIRVGGSLNTEAFF

V: TRBV9
J: TRBJ1-2
D: NA
size: few
DNA: TGTGCCAGCAGCGTAGCGGGGACTAACTATGGCTACACCTTC
CDR3: CASSVAGTNYGYTF

V: TRBV19
J: TRBJ1-1
D: TRBD1
size: NA
DNA: TGTGCCAGTAGTAGCCGGGACAGGAGGGCTGAAGCTTTCTTT
CDR3: CASSSRDRRAEAFF

V: TRBV7-2
J: TRBJ2-7
D: TRBD1
size: NA
DNA: TGTGCCAGCAGTTTTCTCCGGGACAGGGCCTCCTACGAGCAGTACTTC
CDR3: CASSFLRDRASYEQYF

V: TRBV7-6
J: TRBJ2-5
D: NA
size: NA
DNA: TGTGCCAGCAGCCCCGGACTCCCCTACCAAGAGACCCAGTACTTC
CDR3: CASSPGLPYQETQYF

V: TRBV5-5
J: TRBJ2-7
D: NA
size: NA
DNA: TGTGCCAGCAGCTTTAGCGGGACAGGGAGAACCTACGAGCAGTACTTC
CDR3: CASSFSGTGRTYEQYF

V: TRBV7-8
J: TRBJ1-1
D: NA
size: NA
DNA: TGTGCCAGCAGCTTAGTTCGGGAGGGCACTGAAGCTTTCTTT
CDR3: CASSLVREGTEAFF